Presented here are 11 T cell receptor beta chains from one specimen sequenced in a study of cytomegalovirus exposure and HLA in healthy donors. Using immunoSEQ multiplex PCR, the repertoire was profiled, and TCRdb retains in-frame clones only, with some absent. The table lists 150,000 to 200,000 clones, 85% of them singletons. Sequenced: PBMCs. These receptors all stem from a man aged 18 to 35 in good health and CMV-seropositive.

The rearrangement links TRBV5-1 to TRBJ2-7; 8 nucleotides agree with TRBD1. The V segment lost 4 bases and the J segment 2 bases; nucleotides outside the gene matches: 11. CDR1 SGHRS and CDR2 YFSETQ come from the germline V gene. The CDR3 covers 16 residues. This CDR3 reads CASSPELRQGTYEQYF. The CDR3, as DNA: TGCGCCAGCAGCCCCGAGCTGAGACAGGGGACCTACGAGCAGTACTTC.

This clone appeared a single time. The CDR3 DNA reads TGTGCCAGCAGCCTGGGACAGCTCAATGAGCAGTTCTTC. The encoded protein is CASSLGQLNEQFF. This rearrangement joins TRBV7-9 to TRBJ2-1, with 7 bases identical to TRBD1. The trim removed 5 bases at V and 6 bases at J, leaving 4 bases unmatched. Germline V gene lookup returns CDR1 SEHNR and CDR2 FQNEAQ (reference sequence). The CDR3 is 13 residues long.

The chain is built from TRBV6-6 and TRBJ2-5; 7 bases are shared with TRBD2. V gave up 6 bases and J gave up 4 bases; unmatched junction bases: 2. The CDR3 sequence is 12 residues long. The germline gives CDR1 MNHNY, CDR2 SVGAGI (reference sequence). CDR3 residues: CASRRGLETQYF. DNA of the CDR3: TGTGCCAGCAGGCGGGGGTTAGAGACCCAGTACTTC.

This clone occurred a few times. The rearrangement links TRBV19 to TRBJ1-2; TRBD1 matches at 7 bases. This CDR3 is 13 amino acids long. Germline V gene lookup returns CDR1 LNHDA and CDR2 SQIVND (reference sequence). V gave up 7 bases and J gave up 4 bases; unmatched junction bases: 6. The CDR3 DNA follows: TGTGCCAGTACCGACAGGGTCCTCTATGGCTACACCTTC. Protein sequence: CASTDRVLYGYTF.

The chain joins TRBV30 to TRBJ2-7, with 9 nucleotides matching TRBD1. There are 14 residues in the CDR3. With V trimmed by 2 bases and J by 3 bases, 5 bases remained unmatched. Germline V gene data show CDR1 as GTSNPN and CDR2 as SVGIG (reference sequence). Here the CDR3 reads CAWSPGQGIYEQYF. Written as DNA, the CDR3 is TGTGCCTGGAGTCCGGGACAGGGTATCTACGAGCAGTACTTC.

CDR3 in amino acids: CASSLLGTGVPNEQFF. The CDR3 DNA follows: TGCGCCAGCAGCTTGCTCGGGACAGGGGTCCCCAATGAGCAGTTCTTC. This chain links TRBV5-1 with TRBJ2-1, with TRBD1 identical over 10 bases. CDR1 and CDR2 (germline): SGHRS, YFSETQ. The CDR3 totals 16 residues. Trimming cost V 1 base and J 6 bases; bases outside gene matches: 7. Based on the CDR3 plus reference TRBV5-1 and TRBJ2-1, the full variable domain is KAGVTQTPRYLIKTRGQQVTLSCSPISGHRSVSWYQQTPGQGLQFLFEYFSETQRNKGNFPGRFSGRQFSNSRSEMNVSTLELGDSALYLCASSLLGTGVPNEQFFGPGTRLTVL.

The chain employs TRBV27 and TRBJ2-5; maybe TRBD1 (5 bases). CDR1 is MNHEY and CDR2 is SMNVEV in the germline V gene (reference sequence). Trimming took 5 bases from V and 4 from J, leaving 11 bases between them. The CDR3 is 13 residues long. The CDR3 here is CASSPIGVETQYF. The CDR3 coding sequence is TGTGCCAGCAGTCCTATAGGGGTAGAGACCCAGTACTTC.

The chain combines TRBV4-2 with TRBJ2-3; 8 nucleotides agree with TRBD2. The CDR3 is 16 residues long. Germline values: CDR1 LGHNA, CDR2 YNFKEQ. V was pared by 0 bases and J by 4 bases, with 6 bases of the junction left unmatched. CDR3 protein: CASSQDFDGRADTQYF. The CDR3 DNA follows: TGTGCCAGCAGCCAAGATTTCGACGGGAGGGCAGATACGCAGTATTTT.

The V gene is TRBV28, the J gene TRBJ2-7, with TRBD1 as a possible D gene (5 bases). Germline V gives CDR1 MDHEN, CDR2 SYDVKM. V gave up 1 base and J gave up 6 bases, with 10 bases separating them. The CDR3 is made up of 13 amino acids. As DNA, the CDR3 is TGTGCCAGCAGTTTATTTAGACAGACCGAGCAGTACTTC. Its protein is CASSLFRQTEQYF.

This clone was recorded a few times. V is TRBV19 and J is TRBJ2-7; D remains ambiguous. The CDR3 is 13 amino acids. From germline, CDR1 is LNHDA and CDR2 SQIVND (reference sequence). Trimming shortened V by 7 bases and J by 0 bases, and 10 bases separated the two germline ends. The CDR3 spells CASNSGRSYEQYF. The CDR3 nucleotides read TGTGCCAGTAACTCAGGTCGCTCCTACGAGCAGTACTTC.

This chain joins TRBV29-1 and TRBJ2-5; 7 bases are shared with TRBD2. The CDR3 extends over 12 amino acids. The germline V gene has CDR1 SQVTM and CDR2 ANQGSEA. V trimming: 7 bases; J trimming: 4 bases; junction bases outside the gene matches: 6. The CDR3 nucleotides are TGCAGCGGGGCGCGGGGGTTAGAGACCCAGTACTTC. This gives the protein CSGARGLETQYF.